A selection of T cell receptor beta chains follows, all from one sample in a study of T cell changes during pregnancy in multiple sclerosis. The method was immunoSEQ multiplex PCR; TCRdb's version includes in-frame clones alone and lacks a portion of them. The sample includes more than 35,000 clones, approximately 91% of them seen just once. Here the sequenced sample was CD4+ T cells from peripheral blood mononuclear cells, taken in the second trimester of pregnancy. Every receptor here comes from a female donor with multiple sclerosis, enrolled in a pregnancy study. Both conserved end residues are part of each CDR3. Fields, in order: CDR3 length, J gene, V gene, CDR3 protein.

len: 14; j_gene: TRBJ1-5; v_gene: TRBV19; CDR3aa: CASSTDRLRQPQHF
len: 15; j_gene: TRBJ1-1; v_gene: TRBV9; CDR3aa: CASSKLGLPNTEAFF
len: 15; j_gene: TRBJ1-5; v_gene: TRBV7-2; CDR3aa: CASSLGTAFNQPQHF
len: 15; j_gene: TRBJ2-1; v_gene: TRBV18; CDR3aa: CASSPRQQTNNEQFF
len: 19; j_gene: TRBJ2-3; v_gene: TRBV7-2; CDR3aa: CASSLKGTSVTVGRDTQYF
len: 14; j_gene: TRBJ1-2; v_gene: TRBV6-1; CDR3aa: CASSFGDKPYGYTF
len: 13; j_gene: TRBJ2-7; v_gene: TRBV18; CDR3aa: CASSDGGDYEQYF
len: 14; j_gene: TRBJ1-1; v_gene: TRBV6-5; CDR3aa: CASSARTGDTEAFF
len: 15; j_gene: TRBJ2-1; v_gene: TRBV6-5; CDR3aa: CASSYSRQGRAGEFF
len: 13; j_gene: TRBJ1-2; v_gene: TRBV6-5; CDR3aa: CASSRNGDSGYTF
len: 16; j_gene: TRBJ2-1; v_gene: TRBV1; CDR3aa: CTSSQDWTSGGNEQFF
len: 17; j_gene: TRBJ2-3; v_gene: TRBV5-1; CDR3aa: CASSLAGTSGIVDTQYF
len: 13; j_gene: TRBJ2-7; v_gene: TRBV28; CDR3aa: CASRAGLPYEQYF
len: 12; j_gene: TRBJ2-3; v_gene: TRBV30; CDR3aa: CAWTKAGAAQYF
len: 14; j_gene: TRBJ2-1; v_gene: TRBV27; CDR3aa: CASSLGAPYNEQFF
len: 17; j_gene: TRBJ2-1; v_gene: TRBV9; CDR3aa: CASSARLAGGGYNEQFF
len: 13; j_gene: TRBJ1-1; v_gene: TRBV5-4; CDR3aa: CASSFEGATEAFF
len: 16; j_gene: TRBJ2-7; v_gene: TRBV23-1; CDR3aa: CASSQSWGEPFDEQYF
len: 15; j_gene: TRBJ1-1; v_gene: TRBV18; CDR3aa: CASSPEVRSGTEAFF
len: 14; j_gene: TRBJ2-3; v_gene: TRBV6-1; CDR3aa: CASSRGLSTDTQYF
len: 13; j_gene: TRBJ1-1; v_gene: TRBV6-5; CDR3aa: CASSSDRNTEAFF
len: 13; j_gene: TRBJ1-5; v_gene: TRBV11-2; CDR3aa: CASSLSGDQPQHF
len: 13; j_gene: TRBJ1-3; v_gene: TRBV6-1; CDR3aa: CASSVDRGDTIYF
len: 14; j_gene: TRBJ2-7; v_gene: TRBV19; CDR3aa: CASSTTGTAYEQYF
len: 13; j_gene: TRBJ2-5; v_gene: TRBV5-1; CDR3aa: CASSLGGRETQYF
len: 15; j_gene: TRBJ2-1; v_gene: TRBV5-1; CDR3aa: CASRTLGRVGNEQFF
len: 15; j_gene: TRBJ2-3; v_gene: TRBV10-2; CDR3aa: CASTRGGPSTDTQYF
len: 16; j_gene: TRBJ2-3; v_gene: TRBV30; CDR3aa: CAWSPLQEKWADTQYF
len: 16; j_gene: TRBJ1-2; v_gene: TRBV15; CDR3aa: CATSRDLTGTGGGYTF
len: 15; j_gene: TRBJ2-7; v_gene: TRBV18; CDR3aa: CASSPPGQAPYEQYF
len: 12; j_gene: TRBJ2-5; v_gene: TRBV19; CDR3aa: CASRGAGETQYF
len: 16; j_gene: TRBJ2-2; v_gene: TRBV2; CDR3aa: CASKPGTGANTGELFF
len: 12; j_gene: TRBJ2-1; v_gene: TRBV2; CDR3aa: CASSEMRGRWLF
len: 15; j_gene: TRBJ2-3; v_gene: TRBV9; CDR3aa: CASSVEGVKTDTQYF
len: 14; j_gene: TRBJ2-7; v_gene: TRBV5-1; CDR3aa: CASSLGSLSYEQYF
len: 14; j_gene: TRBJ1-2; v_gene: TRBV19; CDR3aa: CASSFRIGGGGYTF
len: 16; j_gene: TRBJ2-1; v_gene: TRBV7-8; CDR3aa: CASSDNRLNRVNEQFF
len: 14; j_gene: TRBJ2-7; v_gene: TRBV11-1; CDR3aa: CASRPGTGGPEQYF
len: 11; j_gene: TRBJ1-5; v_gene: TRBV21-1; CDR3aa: CASGEGQPQHF
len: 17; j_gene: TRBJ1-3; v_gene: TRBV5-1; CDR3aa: CASSPEGDRSSGNTIYF
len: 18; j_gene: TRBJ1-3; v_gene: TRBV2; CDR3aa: CASSDVSGWDRESDTIYF
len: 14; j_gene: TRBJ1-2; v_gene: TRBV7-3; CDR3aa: CASSSNADFGGYTF
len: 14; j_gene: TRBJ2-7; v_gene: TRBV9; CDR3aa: CASSVGMGPYEQYF
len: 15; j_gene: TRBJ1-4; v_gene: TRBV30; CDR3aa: CAWSVWTGGSEKLFF
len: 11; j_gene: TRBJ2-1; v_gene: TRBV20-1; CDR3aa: CSVRGAAEQFF
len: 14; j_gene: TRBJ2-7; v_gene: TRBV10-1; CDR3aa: CASSEAGLSYEQYF
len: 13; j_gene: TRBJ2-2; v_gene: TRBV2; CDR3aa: CASSFINTGELFF
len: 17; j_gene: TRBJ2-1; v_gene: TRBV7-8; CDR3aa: CASSLGWRGRMDNEQFF
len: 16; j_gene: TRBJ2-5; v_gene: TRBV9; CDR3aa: CASSGTSGGAGETQYF
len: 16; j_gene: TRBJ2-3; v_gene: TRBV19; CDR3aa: CASTQSGQGQADTQYF
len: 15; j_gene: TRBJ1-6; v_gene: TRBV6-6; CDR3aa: CASTPSEGFNSPLHF
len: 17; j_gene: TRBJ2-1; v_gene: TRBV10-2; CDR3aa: CASSFSSGGGFYNEQFF
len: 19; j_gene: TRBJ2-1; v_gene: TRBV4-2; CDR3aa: CASSQERLPGQGLWNEQFF